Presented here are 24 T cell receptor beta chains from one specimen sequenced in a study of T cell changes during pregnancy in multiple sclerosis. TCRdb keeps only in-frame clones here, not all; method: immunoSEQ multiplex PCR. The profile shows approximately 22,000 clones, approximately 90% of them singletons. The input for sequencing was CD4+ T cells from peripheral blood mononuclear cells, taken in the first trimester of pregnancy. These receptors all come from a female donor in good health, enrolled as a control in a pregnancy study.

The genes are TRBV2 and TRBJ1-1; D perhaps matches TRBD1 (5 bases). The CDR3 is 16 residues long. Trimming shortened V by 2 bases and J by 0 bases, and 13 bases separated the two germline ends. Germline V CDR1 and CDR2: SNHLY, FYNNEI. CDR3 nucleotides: TGTGCCAGCAGTGAAAGGGCAGGGTGGATGAACACTGAAGCTTTCTTT. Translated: CASSERAGWMNTEAFF.

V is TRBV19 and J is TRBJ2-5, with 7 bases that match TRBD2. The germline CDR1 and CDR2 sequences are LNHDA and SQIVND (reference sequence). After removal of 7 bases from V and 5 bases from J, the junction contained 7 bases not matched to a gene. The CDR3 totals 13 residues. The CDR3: CASTTGGGETQYF. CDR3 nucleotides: TGTGCCAGTACCACGGGAGGTGGGGAGACCCAGTACTTC.

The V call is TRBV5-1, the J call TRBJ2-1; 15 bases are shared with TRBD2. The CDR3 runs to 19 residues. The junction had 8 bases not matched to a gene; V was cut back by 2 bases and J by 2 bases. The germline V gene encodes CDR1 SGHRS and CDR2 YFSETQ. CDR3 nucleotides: TGCGCCAGCAGCTTCGGACTAGCGGGAGGGCCAGAGCCCTACAATGAGCAGTTCTTC. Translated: CASSFGLAGGPEPYNEQFF.

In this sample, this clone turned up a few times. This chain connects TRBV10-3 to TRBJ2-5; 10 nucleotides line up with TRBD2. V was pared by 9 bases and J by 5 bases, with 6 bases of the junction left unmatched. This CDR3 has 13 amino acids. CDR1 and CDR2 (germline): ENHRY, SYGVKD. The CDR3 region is CAILAGPGETQYF. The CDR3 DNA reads TGTGCCATACTAGCGGGGCCGGGGGAGACCCAGTACTTC.

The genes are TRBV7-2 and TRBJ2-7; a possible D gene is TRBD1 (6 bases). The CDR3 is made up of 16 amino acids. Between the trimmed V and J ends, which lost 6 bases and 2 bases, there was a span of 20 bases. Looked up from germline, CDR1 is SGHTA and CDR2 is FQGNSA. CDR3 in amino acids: CASRLDRLGETYEQYF. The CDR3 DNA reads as TGTGCCAGCAGACTAGACAGGTTGGGTGAAACCTACGAGCAGTACTTC.

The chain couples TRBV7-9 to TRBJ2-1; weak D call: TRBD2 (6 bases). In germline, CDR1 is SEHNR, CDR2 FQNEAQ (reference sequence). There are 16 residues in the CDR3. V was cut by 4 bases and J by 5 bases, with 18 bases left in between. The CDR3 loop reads CASSSPPGRDDNEQFF. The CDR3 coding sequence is TGTGCCAGCAGCTCCCCCCCGGGGCGGGACGACAATGAGCAGTTCTTC.

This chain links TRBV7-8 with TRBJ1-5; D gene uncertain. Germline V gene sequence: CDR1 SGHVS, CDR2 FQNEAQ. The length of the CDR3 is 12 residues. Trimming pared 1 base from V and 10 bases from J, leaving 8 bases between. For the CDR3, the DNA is TGTGCCAGCAGCTTAGATAGTCAACCCCAGCATTTT. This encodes CASSLDSQPQHF.

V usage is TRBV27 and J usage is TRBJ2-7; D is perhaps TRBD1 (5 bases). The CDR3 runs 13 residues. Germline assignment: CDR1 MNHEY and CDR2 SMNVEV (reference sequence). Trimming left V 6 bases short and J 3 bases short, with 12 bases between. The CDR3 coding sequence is TGTGCCAGCAGGAACAATCAGGGCTACGAGCAGTACTTC. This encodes CASRNNQGYEQYF.

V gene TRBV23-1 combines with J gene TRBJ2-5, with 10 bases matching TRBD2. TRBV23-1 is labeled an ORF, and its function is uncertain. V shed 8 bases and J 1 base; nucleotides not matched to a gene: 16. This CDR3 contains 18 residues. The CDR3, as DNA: TGCGCCAGCTTAGAGGGAGTAGCGGGAGGTATGATCCAAGAGACCCAGTACTTC. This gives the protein CASLEGVAGGMIQETQYF.

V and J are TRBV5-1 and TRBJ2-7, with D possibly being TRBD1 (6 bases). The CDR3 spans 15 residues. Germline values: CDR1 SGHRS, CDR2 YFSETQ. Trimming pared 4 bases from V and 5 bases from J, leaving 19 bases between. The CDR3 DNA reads TGCGCCAGCAGCCTGGACAGAGATCTTTTGGACGAGCAGTACTTC. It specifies CASSLDRDLLDEQYF. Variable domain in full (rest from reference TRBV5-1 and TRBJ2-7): KAGVTQTPRYLIKTRGQQVTLSCSPISGHRSVSWYQQTPGQGLQFLFEYFSETQRNKGNFPGRFSGRQFSNSRSEMNVSTLELGDSALYLCASSLDRDLLDEQYFGPGTRLTVT.

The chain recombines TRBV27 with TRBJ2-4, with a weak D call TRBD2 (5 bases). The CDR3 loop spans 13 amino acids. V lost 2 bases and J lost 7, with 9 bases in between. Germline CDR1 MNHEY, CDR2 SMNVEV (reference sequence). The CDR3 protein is CASSLQLGNIQYF. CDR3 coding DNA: TGTGCCAGCAGTTTACAACTAGGGAACATTCAGTACTTC.

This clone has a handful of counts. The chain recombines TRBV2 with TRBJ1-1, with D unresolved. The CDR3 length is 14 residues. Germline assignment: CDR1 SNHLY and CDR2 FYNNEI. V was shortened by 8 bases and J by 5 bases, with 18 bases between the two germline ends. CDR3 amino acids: CASGRSGLGTEAFF. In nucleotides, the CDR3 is TGTGCCAGCGGTAGGAGCGGGTTGGGAACTGAAGCTTTCTTT. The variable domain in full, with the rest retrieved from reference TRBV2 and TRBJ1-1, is EPEVTQTPSHQVTQMGQEVILRCVPISNHLYFYWYRQILGQKVEFLVSFYNNEISEKSEIFDDQFSVERPDGSNFTLKIRSTKLEDSAMYFCASGRSGLGTEAFFGQGTRLTVV.

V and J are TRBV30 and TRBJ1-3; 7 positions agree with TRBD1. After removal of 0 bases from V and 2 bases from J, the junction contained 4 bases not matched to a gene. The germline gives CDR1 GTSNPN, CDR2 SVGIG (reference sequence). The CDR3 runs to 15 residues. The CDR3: CAWSVSTGTGNTIYF. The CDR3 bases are TGTGCCTGGAGTGTATCGACAGGGACTGGAAACACCATATATTTT.

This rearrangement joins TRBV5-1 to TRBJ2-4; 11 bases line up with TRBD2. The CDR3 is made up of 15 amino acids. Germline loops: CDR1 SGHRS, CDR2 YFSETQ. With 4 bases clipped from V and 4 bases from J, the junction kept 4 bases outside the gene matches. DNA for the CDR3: TGCGCCAGCAGCCGGACTAGCGGGTTAAAAAACATTCAGTACTTC. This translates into CASSRTSGLKNIQYF.

Written as DNA, the CDR3 is TGTGCCAGCACCCAAGGTGGGGGCGAAAAACTGTTTTTT. Translated, it gives CASTQGGGEKLFF. The rearrangement joins TRBV6-5 to TRBJ1-4; D perhaps matches TRBD1 (6 bases). The V end lost 7 bases, the J end lost 8 bases, and 14 bases lay between the germline ends. This CDR3 contains 13 residues. Germline lookup yields CDR1 MNHEY and CDR2 SVGAGI.

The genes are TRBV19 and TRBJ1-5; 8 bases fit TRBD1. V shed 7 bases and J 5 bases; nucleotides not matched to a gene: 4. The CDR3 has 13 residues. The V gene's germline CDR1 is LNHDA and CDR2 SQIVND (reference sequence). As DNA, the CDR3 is TGTGCCAGTACAGGACAGGGTGATCAGCCCCAGCATTTT. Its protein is CASTGQGDQPQHF.

CDR3 region: CASSTHGAAYGYTF. Written as DNA, the CDR3 is TGTGCCAGCAGTACCCATGGCGCGGCCTATGGCTACACCTTC. The V and J genes are TRBV6-1 and TRBJ1-2; the D is unclear. CDR1 is MNHNS and CDR2 is SASEGT in the germline V gene. The CDR3 is made up of 14 amino acids. Trimming shortened V by 5 bases and J by 4 bases, and 14 bases separated the two germline ends.

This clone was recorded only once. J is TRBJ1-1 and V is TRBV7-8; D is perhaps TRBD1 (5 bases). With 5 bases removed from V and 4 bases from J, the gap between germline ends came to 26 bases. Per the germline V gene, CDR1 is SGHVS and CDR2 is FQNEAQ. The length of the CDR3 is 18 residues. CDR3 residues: CASSLSLSPAGLGTEAFF. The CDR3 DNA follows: TGTGCCAGCAGCCTCTCCCTCAGTCCTGCGGGACTAGGCACTGAAGCTTTCTTT.

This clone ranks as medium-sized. CDR3 region: CAWRTGLDTEAFF. The CDR3 nucleotides are TGTGCCTGGAGAACAGGGTTGGACACTGAAGCTTTCTTT. The chain combines TRBV30 with TRBJ1-1; perhaps TRBD1 as D (6 bases). This CDR3 spans 13 amino acids. V lost 3 bases and J 3 bases, leaving 11 bases between the germline ends. Germline V CDR1 and CDR2: GTSNPN, SVGIG (reference sequence).

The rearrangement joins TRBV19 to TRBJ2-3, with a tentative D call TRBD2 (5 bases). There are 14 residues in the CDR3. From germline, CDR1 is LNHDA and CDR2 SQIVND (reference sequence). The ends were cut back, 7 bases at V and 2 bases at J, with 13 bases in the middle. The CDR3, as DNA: TGTGCCAGTACCCAAACCGGGGACACAGATACGCAGTATTTT. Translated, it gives CASTQTGDTDTQYF.

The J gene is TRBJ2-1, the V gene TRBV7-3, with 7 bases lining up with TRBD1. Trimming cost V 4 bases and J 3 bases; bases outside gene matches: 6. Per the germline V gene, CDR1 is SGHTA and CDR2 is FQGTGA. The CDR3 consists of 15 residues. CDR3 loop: CASSSGTDFYNEQFF. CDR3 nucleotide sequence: TGTGCCAGCAGCTCAGGGACAGACTTCTACAATGAGCAGTTCTTC.

This CDR3 is CASSLGGRNTEAFF. CDR3 bases: TGTGCCAGCAGCTTAGGGGGCAGGAACACTGAAGCTTTCTTT. The chain recombines TRBV7-9 with TRBJ1-1; the D gene is possibly TRBD1 (5 bases). Per the germline V gene, CDR1 is SEHNR and CDR2 is FQNEAQ (reference sequence). V lost 1 base, J lost 1 base, and 7 bases lay in between. The CDR3 contains 14 residues.

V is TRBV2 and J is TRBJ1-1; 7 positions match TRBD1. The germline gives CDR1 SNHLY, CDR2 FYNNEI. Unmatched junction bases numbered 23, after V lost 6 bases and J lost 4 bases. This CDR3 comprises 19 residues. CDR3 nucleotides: TGTGCCAGCAGGCTACAGGGGTTAGAGTTACGGGGTTCGACCACTGAAGCTTTCTTT. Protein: CASRLQGLELRGSTTEAFF.

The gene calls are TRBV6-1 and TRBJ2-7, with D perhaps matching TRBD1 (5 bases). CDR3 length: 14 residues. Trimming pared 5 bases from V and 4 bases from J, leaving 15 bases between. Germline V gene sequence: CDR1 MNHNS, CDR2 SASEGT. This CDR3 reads CASSLSQTGYEQYF. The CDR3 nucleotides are TGTGCCAGCAGTCTATCGCAAACAGGTTACGAGCAGTACTTC.